The clone carrying this T cell receptor beta chain is medium-sized in the sample. Its antigen is not identified. This sample is drawn from a study of molecular identifiers for immune sequencing clone quantification. TCRdb recomputed calls from the PCR reads with MiXCR, one row per CDR3 protein. The table shows about 40,000 distinct CDR3 sequences, with 24% occurring only once. Trimming removed 5 bases from V and 6 bases from J; junction bases left unmatched: 5. This CDR3 spans 14 amino acids. From germline, CDR1 is PRHDT and CDR2 FYEKMQ (reference sequence). Findings and limits, study-wide: Spike-in Jurkat TCR RNA from a single cell reportedly registered among 900,000 to 1,000,000 naive cells.

The sample consisted of naive CD8+ T cells from blood, with Jurkat cell RNA spiked in. As for subset: FACS-sorted CD8+CD4-CCR7+CD45RA+ naive T cells. This clonotype originated in a human donor in good health. Some libraries in this study had Jurkat cell RNA spiked in. The V call is TRBV13, the J call TRBJ2-4; TRBD2 aligns across 9 bases. As DNA, the CDR3 is TGTGCCAGCAGCCAGGGACTAGCCCTAAACATTCAGTACTTC. This codes for CASSQGLALNIQYF.